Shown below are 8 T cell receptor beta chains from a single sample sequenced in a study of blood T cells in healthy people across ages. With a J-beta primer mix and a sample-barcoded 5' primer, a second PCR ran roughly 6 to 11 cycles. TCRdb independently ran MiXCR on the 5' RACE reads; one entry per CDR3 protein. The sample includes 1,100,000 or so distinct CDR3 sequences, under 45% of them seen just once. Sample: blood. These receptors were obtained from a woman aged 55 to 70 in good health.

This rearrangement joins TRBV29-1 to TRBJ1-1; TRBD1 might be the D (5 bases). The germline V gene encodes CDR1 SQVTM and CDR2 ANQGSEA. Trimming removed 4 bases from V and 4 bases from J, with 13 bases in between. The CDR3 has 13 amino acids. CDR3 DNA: TGCAGCGTTGGACAGCTGGTGGGCACTGAAGCTTTCTTT. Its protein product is CSVGQLVGTEAFF.

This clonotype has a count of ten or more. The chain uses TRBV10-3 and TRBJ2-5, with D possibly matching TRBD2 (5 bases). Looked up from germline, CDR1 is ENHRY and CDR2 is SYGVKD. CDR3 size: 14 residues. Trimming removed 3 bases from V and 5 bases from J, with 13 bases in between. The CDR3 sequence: CAISDGGLRETQYF. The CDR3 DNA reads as TGTGCCATCAGTGATGGTGGACTTAGGGAGACCCAGTACTTC.

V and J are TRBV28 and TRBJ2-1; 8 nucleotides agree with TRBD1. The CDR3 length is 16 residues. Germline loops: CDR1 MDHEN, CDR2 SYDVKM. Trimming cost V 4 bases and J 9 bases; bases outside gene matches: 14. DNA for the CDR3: TGTGCCAGCAGTTCGTCAGGGGGCCCAAGATCCGCTGAGCAGTTCTTC. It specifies CASSSSGGPRSAEQFF.

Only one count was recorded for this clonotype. The CDR3 region has the DNA TGCGCCAGCGGCGAGACCGGGACTCTCGAGCAGTACTTC. This codes for CASGETGTLEQYF. The chain links TRBV5-1 to TRBJ2-7; a possible D gene is TRBD2 (6 bases). Between the trimmed V and J ends, which lost 7 bases and 6 bases, there was a span of 17 bases. Germline V gene data show CDR1 as SGHRS and CDR2 as YFSETQ. The CDR3 contains 13 residues.

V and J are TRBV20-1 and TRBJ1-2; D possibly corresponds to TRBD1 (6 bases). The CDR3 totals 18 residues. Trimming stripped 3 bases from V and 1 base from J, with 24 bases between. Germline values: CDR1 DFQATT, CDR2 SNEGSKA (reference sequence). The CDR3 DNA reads TGCAGTGCTAGGGCGGCGGGCCTAACAGGGTTGGTTAACTATGGCTACACCTTC. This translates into CSARAAGLTGLVNYGYTF.

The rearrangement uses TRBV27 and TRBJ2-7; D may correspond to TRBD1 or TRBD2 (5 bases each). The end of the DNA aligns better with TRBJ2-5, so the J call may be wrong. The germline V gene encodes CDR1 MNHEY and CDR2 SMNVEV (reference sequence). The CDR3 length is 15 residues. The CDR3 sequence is CASRIVGLAGETQYF. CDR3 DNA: TGTGCCAGCAGAATAGTCGGGCTAGCAGGGGAGACCCAGTACTTC.

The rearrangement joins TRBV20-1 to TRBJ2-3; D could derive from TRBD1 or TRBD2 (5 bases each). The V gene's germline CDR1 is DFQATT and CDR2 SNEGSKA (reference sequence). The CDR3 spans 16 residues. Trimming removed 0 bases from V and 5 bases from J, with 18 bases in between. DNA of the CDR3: TGCAGTGCTAGAGACGAGCGGAAGGACACGGAAGATACGCAGTATTTT. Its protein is CSARDERKDTEDTQYF.

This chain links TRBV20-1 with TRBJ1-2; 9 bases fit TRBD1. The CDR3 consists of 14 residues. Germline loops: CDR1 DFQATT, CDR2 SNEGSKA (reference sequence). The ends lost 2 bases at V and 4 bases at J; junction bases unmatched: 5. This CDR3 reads CSARSGTGPYGYTF. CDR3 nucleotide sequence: TGCAGTGCTAGATCCGGGACAGGGCCCTATGGCTACACCTTC.